A single sample is the source of the 6 T cell receptor beta chains below, sequenced in a study of cytomegalovirus exposure and HLA in healthy donors. Sequencing was performed with immunoSEQ multiplex PCR; in TCRdb, only in-frame clones are kept and a portion is missing. The repertoire includes about 71,000 clones, 94% of them detected once, and roughly 0.94% sits in the top ten. Sequencing used PBMCs. The receptors stem from a woman aged 18-29 years in good health and CMV-seronegative.

A single count supports this clone. The genes are TRBV10-3 and TRBJ1-4; TRBD1 matches 10 bases. The V gene's germline CDR1 is ENHRY and CDR2 SYGVKD. The V gene end was trimmed by 6 bases and the J gene end by 7 bases; junction bases not matched to a gene: 8. This CDR3 region has 15 residues. This CDR3 reads CAIRAGQGSGEKLFF. CDR3 sequence (DNA): TGTGCCATCAGGGCGGGACAGGGGTCGGGTGAAAAACTGTTTTTT.

The J gene is TRBJ1-5, the V gene TRBV4-3; D gene ambiguous. CDR3 length: 15 amino acids. The ends were cut back, 0 bases at V and 0 bases at J, with 6 bases in the middle. Germline values: CDR1 LGHNA, CDR2 YSLEER. CDR3 DNA sequence: TGCGCCAGCAGCCAAGAGGGAGGTAGCAATCAGCCCCAGCATTTT. Protein sequence: CASSQEGGSNQPQHF.

The rearrangement joins TRBV10-2 to TRBJ2-1; 7 bases align to TRBD2. The V gene's germline CDR1 is WSHSY and CDR2 SAAADI. V was pared by 10 bases and J by 9 bases, with 15 bases of the junction left unmatched. This CDR3 region has 14 residues. CDR3 sequence (DNA): TGCGCCACACTTATGGGGGGAGGGCCTGGTGAGCAGTTCTTC. Translation gives CATLMGGGPGEQFF.

This chain links TRBV5-8 with TRBJ2-7, with 8 bases aligning to TRBD1. Germline V gene data show CDR1 as SGHTS and CDR2 as YDEGEE. This CDR3 is built from 15 residues. Trimming at V came to 0 bases and at J to 7 bases, leaving 9 bases not matched to a gene. CDR3 in DNA: TGTGCCAGCAGCTTGGAGGACAGGGTGACGGGGGAGCAGTACTTC. Protein: CASSLEDRVTGEQYF.

The chain employs TRBV5-4 and TRBJ1-1; perhaps TRBD1 as D (5 bases). V was trimmed by 0 bases and J by 0 bases, leaving 9 bases between them. The CDR3 runs 15 residues. CDR1 is SGHNT, CDR2 YYREEE, per germline (reference sequence). CDR3 amino acids: CASSLEGLMNTEAFF. Written as DNA, the CDR3 is TGTGCCAGCAGCTTGGAGGGGTTGATGAACACTGAAGCTTTCTTT. The full variable domain, rest sourced from reference TRBV5-4 and TRBJ1-1, is ETGVTQSPTHLIKTRGQQVTLRCSSQSGHNTVSWYQQALGQGPQFIFQYYREEENGRGNFPPRFSGLQFPNYSSELNVNALELDDSALYLCASSLEGLMNTEAFFGQGTRLTVV.

The chain links TRBV19 to TRBJ1-1, with 7 bases that match TRBD1. This CDR3 has 14 residues. V shed 6 bases and J 1 base; nucleotides not matched to a gene: 5. CDR1 and CDR2 from the germline V gene are LNHDA and SQIVND (reference sequence). CDR3 DNA sequence: TGTGCCAGTAGGCCATACAGGGGGAACACTGAAGCTTTCTTT. The encoded protein is CASRPYRGNTEAFF.